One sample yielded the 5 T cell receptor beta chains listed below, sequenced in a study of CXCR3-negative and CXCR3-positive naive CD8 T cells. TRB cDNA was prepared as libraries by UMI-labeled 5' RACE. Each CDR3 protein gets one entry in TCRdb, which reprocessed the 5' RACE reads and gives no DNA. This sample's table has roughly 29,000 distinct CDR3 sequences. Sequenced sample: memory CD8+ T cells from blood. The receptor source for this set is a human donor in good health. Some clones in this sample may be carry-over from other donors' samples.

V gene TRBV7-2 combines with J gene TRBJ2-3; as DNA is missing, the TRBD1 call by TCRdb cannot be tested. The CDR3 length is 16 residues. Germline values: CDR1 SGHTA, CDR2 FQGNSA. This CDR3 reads CASSTWGQDLRDTQYF.

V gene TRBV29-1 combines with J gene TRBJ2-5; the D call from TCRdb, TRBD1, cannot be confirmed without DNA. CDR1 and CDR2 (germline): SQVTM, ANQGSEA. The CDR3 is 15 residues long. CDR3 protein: CSVESFIRGRETQYF.

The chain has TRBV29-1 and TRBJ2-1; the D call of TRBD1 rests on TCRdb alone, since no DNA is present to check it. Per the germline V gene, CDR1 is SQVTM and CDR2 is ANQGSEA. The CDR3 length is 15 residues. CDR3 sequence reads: CSLRGGGVSYNEQFF.

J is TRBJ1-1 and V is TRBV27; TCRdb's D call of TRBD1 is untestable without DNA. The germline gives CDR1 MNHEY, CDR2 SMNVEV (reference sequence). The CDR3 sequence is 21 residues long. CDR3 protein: CASSFLPGVTDPVLQSTEAFF.

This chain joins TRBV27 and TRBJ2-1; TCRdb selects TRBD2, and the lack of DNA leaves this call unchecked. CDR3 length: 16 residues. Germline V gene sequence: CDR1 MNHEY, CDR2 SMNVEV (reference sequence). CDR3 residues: CASSLRTSGGLNEQFF.